Listed below are T cell receptor beta chains from one sample, sequenced in a study of T-cell memory formation after mild COVID-19. TCRdb independently ran MiXCR on the 5' RACE reads; one entry per CDR3 protein. The data show 400,000 to 550,000 distinct CDR3 sequences, roughly 25% seen once. Sequencing was performed on PBMCs or a T cell subset sorted from them (not recorded which). The receptor set was obtained from an adult woman who had mild COVID-19 (a few samples of this study predate the infection). Cell type and time point are not known. The CDR3 runs from the conserved cysteine through the conserved F or W. Size tells how often a clone was seen (once, few, many) or the class of an expanded clone, and some rows leave it out.

j_call: TRBJ2-2
clone_size: few
v_call: TRBV5-1
cdr3_aa: CASSYRDRRNTGELFF

j_call: TRBJ2-7
clone_size: NA
v_call: TRBV19
cdr3_aa: CASSPNRQGYEQYF

j_call: TRBJ2-1
clone_size: NA
v_call: TRBV10-3
cdr3_aa: CAISDRGGGSSYNEQFF

j_call: TRBJ2-1
clone_size: few
v_call: TRBV9
cdr3_aa: CASSPGLDEQFF

j_call: TRBJ2-3
clone_size: NA
v_call: TRBV29-1
cdr3_aa: CSVAGERNTDTQYF

j_call: TRBJ1-2
clone_size: NA
v_call: TRBV21-1
cdr3_aa: CASSKGFSGSGDNYGYTF

j_call: TRBJ2-5
clone_size: NA
v_call: TRBV14
cdr3_aa: CASSLTGQGETQYF

j_call: TRBJ1-1
clone_size: few
v_call: TRBV20-1
cdr3_aa: CSARLPRGALYTEAFF

j_call: TRBJ2-3
clone_size: many
v_call: TRBV15
cdr3_aa: CATRGGSTDTQYF

j_call: TRBJ2-7
clone_size: NA
v_call: TRBV4-1
cdr3_aa: CASSQEVSEVYEQYF

j_call: TRBJ2-2
clone_size: few
v_call: TRBV27
cdr3_aa: CASSLLTGGRPNTGELFF